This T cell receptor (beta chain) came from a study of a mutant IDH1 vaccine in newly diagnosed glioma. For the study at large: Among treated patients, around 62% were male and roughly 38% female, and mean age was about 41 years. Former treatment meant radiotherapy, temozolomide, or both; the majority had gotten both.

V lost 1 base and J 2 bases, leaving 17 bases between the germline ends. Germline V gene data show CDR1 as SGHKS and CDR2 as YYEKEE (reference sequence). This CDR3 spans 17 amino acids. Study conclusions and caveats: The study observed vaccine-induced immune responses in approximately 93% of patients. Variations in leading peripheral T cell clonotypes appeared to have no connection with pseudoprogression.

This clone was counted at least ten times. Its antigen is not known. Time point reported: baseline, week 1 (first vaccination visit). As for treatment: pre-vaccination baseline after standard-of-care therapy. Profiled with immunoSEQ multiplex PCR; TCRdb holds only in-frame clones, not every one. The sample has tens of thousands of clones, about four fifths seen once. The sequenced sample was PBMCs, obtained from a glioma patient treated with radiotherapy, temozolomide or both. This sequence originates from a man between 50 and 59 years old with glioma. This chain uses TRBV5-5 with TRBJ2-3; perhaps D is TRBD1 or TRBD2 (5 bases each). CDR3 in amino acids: CASSLWGTGSFTDTQYF. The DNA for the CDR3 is TGTGCCAGCAGCTTGTGGGGGACGGGGAGCTTCACAGATACGCAGTATTTT.